This T cell receptor (beta chain) is from a study of T-cell reconstitution after alpha-beta-depleted transplantation in children (dated by TCRdb to the mid-2010s). Regarding the complete study: Using TCR repertoire profiling, the study followed T-cell immune reconstitution in a quantitative way in children after TCRalphabeta/CD19-depleted allogeneic hematopoietic cell transplantation.

In light of the paper, this sample's treatment or condition label describes: allogeneic hematopoietic cell transplantation with graft depleted of TCRalphabeta T cells and CD19 B cells. The transplant recipients were children given TCRalphabeta/CD19-depleted allogeneic hematopoietic cell grafts. Summary of the overall study and its limitations: About two months after transplant, the apparently early recovery of alphabetaT-cell counts reportedly depended on just several hundred clones that had expanded rapidly and came from non-depleted graft cells. Over subsequent months, a decline in hyperexpanded clone frequencies was noted, and after one year, T-cell counts and TCRbeta diversity were mostly ascribed to newly produced T cells. In some patients, the high TCRbeta diversity seen at day 60 was put down to recipient T cells and intrathymic progenitors that had survived conditioning.

On this clonotype: The clone's antigen remains unknown. Per-base quality was not reported, and no clone a single base away is much larger than it.

The receptor library was made with PCR. Instrument used: Illumina HiSeq 2500. TCR libraries were prepared with molecular barcoding, using unique molecular identifiers to normalize TCRbeta repertoire quantification. Using fastp trimming at Q25 and MiXCR clonotype assembly, TCRdb reanalyzed the public sequencing data and kept in-frame beta chains. Rows matching on CDR3 protein sequence are summarized as one entry with the most common DNA and genes. This sample gives fewer than 750,000 distinct CDR3 sequences in total; roughly 23% of them show up just once. Together, the top ten hold around an eighth of the sample. The source of this sequence is a boy in the first two years of life who had a stem cell transplant for acute myeloid leukemia, so the T cells may come from the graft donor. The sequencing used PBMCs, mostly from graft donor cells, collected 360 days after TCRalphabeta/CD19-depleted stem cell transplant.

The DNA sequence follows: TGCGCCAGCAGCCAAGATCTAGTGGGGGCAGAAGAGACCCAGTACTTC. Protein translation: CASSQDLVGAEETQYF. The chain is encoded by TRBV4-3 joined to TRBJ2-5; D gene: possibly TRBD1, on 6 matching bases. V loses 0 bases, J loses 3 bases, and the germline ends lie 14 bases apart. Taken from cysteine to phenylalanine, the CDR3 has 16 residues. The kept DNA is CDR3 alone, 48 bases in frame from the first base. Sequences LGHNA (CDR1) and YSLEER (CDR2) are obtained from the germline V gene.